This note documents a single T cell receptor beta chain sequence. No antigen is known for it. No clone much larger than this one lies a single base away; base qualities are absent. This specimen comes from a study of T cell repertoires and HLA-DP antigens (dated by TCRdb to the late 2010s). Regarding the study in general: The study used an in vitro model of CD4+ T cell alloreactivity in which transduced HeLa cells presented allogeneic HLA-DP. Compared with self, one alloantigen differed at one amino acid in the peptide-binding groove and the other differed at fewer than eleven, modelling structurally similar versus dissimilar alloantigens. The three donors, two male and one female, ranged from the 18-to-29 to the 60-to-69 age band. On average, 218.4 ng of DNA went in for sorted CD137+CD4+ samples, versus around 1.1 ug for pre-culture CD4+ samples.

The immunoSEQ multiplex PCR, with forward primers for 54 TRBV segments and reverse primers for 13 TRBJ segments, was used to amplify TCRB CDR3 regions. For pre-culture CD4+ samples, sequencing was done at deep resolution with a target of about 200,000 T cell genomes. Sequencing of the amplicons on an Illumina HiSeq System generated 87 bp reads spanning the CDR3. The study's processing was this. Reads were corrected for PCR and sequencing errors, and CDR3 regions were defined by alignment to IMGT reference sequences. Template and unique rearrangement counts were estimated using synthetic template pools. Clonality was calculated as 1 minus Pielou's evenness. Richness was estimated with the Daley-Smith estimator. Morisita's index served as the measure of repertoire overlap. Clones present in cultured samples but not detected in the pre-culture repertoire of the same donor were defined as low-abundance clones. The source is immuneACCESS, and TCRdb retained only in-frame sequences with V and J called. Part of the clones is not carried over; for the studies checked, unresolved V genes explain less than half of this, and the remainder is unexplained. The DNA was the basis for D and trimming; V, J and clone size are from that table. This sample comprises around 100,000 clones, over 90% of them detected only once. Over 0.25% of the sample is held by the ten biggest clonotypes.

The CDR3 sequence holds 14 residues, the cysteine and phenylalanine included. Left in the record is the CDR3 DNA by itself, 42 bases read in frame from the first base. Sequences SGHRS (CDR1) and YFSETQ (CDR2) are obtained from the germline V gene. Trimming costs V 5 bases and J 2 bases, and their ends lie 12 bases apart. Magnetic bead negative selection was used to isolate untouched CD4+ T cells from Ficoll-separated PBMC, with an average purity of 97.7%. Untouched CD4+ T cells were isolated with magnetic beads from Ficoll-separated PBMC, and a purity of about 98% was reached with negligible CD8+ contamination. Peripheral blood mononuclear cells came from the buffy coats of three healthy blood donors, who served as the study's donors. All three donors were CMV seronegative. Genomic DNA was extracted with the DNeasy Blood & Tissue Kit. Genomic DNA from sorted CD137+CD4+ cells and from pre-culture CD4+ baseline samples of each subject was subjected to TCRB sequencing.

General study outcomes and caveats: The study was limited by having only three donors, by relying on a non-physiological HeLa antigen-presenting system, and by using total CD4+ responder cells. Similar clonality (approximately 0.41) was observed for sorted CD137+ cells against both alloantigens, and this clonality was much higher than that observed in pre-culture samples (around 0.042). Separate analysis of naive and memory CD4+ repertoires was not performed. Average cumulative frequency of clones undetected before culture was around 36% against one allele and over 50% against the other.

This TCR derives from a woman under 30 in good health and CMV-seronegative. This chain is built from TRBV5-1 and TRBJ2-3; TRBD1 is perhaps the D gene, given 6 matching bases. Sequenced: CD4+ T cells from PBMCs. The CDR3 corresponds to CASSSGQTTDTQYF. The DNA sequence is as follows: TGCGCCAGCAGTTCCGGACAGACCACAGATACGCAGTATTTT.